The present T cell receptor (beta chain) was sequenced within a study of regulatory T cells in long-lasting Graves disease. Study context: Patients newly diagnosed with Graves' had been on antithyroid drugs for under 3 months. Study-wide findings and caveats: TCR diversity was lower in persistent Graves' patients (versus newly diagnosed ones). Shared public clonotypes totalled 2,741 in persistent patients, compared with just under 1,000 in new patients.

Time point here: newly diagnosed GD, antithyroid drugs for less than 3 months. The TCR library used RNA extracted from PBMCs. Patients came from an endocrinology department in Xi'an, China. This clonotype was found many times. Its matching antigen is unknown. Germline V gives CDR1 SNHLY, CDR2 FYNNEI. V lost 10 bases and J 6 bases, leaving 19 bases between the germline ends. The CDR3 consists of 13 residues. HTBI primers from iRepertoire and Arm-PCR of CDR3 regions yielded the TCR beta libraries. TCRdb redid the calling of the multiplex PCR reads with MiXCR, one entry per CDR3 protein. The table shows around 250,000 distinct CDR3 sequences, with around 20% occurring only once.

The starting material was peripheral blood mononuclear cells (PBMCs), obtained at new diagnosis, from a patient treated with antithyroid drugs. The chain couples TRBV2 to TRBJ2-7; D perhaps matches TRBD1 (5 bases). This clonotype was sampled from a female donor with Graves disease. CDR3 region: CATHQGAVGEQYF. CDR3 coding DNA: TGTGCCACCCACCAAGGGGCGGTAGGCGAGCAGTACTTC.